Below, one T cell receptor (beta chain) is given with its context. Antigen unknown. The sample comes from a study of cytomegalovirus exposure and HLA in healthy donors. General study results and limits: A missense variant in DCLRE1C was later tied to TCR beta V- and J-gene trimming.

The study ran its PCR with 60 Vbeta and 13 Jbeta primers. The method was immunoSEQ multiplex PCR; TCRdb's version includes in-frame clones alone and lacks a portion of them. The sample includes approximately 100,000 clones, roughly 77% of them seen just once. The sequencing sample was made of PBMCs. The TCR sequence derives from a woman younger than 35 in good health and CMV-seropositive.

CDR3: CASKATGEGELFF. CDR3 nucleotide sequence: TGTGCCTCCAAGGCCACGGGGGAGGGGGAGCTGTTTTTT. The chain is built from TRBV19 and TRBJ2-2; D possibly corresponds to TRBD2 (6 bases). Germline CDR1 and CDR2: LNHDA and SQIVND (reference sequence). Trimming took off 11 bases at V and 8 bases at J, with 18 bases between the two ends. The CDR3 sequence is 13 residues long.